The clone carrying this T cell receptor (beta chain) was counted a single time. Its target is unknown. Assay used: immunoSEQ multiplex PCR; TCRdb lists only in-frame clones, some missing. This sample has about 100,000 clones; over 80% occur once, and the top ten carry approximately 5.5%. This sample stems from a study of graft-versus-host responses after intestinal transplantation. Study summary: Following induction with anti-thymocyte globulin, all recipients were given tacrolimus and steroids for two to four years. Findings and caveats of the study: Peak levels of circulating GvH clones tracked with early post-transplant HvG declines. Allografts of patients with graft-donor T cell macrochimerism showed high graft-versus-host to host-versus-graft clone ratios.

Trimming pared 3 bases from V and 13 bases from J, leaving 10 bases between. Germline V gene sequence: CDR1 SGHDT, CDR2 YYEEEE. This CDR3 has 10 amino acids. This TCR was sampled from a human donor who received an intestinal transplant. The source material was unstimulated CD8+ T cells sorted from spleen or lymph node cells, sampled before intestinal transplant. The V call is TRBV5-6, the J call TRBJ1-2; no reliable D call. The CDR3 sequence is CASSSPGITF. The CDR3 nucleotides read TGTGCCAGCAGCTCCCCCGGGATCACCTTC.